These 15 T cell receptor beta chains were all obtained from the same sample, sequenced in a study of spatial heterogeneity in lung cancer. Overall study findings and caveats: It was found that expanded intratumoral alpha and beta TCR counts tracked tumor mutation counts.

Time point defined: sample taken at primary tumor resection. TCRdb processed the 5' RACE reads anew with MiXCR; each CDR3 protein has one entry. The sample carries more than 15,000 distinct CDR3 sequences, 6.2% recorded once. No antigens are known for them. Sequencing was performed on lung tumor tissue, taken at surgery. These TCRs come from a male donor with early-stage non-small cell lung cancer.

This clonotype was seen ten or more times. The J gene is TRBJ1-5, the V gene TRBV27; a possible D gene is TRBD1 (5 bases). The V gene lost 0 bases and the J gene lost 2 bases, with 8 bases spanning the gap. The CDR3 covers 15 residues. CDR1 is MNHEY, CDR2 SMNVEV, per germline (reference sequence). The DNA of the CDR3 is TGTGCCAGCAGTTTATCCAGGGAGGGCAATCAGCCCCAGCATTTT. It specifies CASSLSREGNQPQHF.

This clonotype occurred many times. The rearrangement uses TRBV12-3 or TRBV12-4 and TRBJ2-1, with 7 bases that match TRBD2. The CDR3 runs to 16 residues. Trimming took 4 bases from V and 5 from J; bases not matched to a gene: 11. CDR3 sequence reads: CASSSRREVWDNEQFF. The DNA for the CDR3 is TGTGCCAGCAGTTCCCGTCGGGAGGTCTGGGACAATGAGCAGTTCTTC.

This clonotype was seen many times. The V gene is TRBV28, the J gene TRBJ2-7; tentative D call: TRBD1 (5 bases). Germline values: CDR1 MDHEN, CDR2 SYDVKM. V was shortened by 3 bases and J by 9 bases, with 9 bases between the two germline ends. This CDR3 comprises 11 residues. The CDR3 protein is CASSFGRAQYF. In DNA form, the CDR3 reads TGTGCCAGCAGTTTCGGCAGGGCGCAGTACTTC.

This clonotype was detected ten times or more. The chain carries TRBV7-2 and TRBJ1-5, with 7 positions matching TRBD1. This CDR3 is 14 amino acids long. Trimming cost V 5 bases and J 5 bases; bases outside gene matches: 6. The germline CDR1 and CDR2 sequences are SGHTA and FQGNSA. CDR3 bases: TGTGCCAGCAGCACTAGACAGGGAGATCAGCCCCAGCATTTT. This translates into CASSTRQGDQPQHF.

As for this clonotype: A much larger clone differs from this one at a single base, so this may be a read error. V gene TRBV5-1 combines with J gene TRBJ1-1, with D possibly being TRBD1 (5 bases). Germline CDR1 is SGHRS and CDR2 is YFSETQ. The CDR3 consists of 13 residues. The ends were cut back, 4 bases at V and 6 bases at J, with 13 bases in the middle. DNA of the CDR3: TGCGCCAGCAGCGCCGACAGTGCACCTGAAGCTTTCTTT. This translates into CASSADSAPEAFF. Filled out from reference TRBV5-1 and TRBJ1-1, the complete variable domain reads KAGVTQTPRYLIKTRGQQVTLSCSPISGHRSVSWYQQTPGQGLQFLFEYFSETQRNKGNFPGRFSGRQFSNSRSEMNVSTLELGDSALYLCASSADSAPEAFFGQGTRLTVV.

This clonotype is medium-sized in the sample. The genes are TRBV4-3 and TRBJ1-2; possibly TRBD1 for D (5 bases). With 1 base removed from V and 5 bases from J, the gap between germline ends came to 14 bases. The CDR3 length is 15 residues. Germline V gene data show CDR1 as LGHNA and CDR2 as YSLEER. The CDR3 nucleotides read TGCGCCAGCAGCCAAGGCGCGACAGAACGATATGGCTACACCTTC. Its protein is CASSQGATERYGYTF.

This clonotype was observed a handful of times. For the CDR3, the DNA is TGTGCCACCATGGGGCAAGACTACGAGCAGTACTTC. Residues: CATMGQDYEQYF. This sequence joins TRBV24-1 and TRBJ2-7, with D maybe TRBD1 (5 bases). The CDR3 contains 12 residues. V lost 8 bases and J 3 bases, leaving 10 bases between the germline ends. The germline CDR1 and CDR2 sequences are KGHDR and SFDVKD.

In this sample, this clonotype turned up many times. The chain combines TRBV14 with TRBJ2-7; D call uncertain. The CDR3 runs to 12 residues. Per germline, CDR1 SGHDN and CDR2 FVKESK. The V end was cut by 3 bases, the J end by 4 bases, with 7 bases between. CDR3 sequence: CASSHARYEQYF. CDR3 sequence (DNA): TGTGCCAGCAGCCATGCGCGGTACGAGCAGTACTTC.

This clonotype was seen many times. This chain uses TRBV27 with TRBJ1-4; a weak D match, TRBD1 (5 bases). The CDR3 totals 16 residues. The ends were cut back, 5 bases at V and 2 bases at J, with 15 bases in the middle. In germline, CDR1 is MNHEY, CDR2 SMNVEV (reference sequence). Here the CDR3 DNA reads TGTGCCAGCAGTCCCACCCCCAGGGTCACTAATGAAAAACTGTTTTTT. Protein: CASSPTPRVTNEKLFF.

This clonotype is medium-sized by share. The genes are TRBV6-6 and TRBJ2-5, with 8 bases lining up with TRBD1. The trim removed 2 bases at V and 5 bases at J, leaving 7 bases unmatched. This CDR3 contains 15 residues. In germline, CDR1 is MNHNY, CDR2 SVGAGI (reference sequence). CDR3 protein: CASSYHSGGGETQYF. The CDR3, as DNA: TGTGCCAGCAGTTACCACTCAGGGGGCGGTGAGACCCAGTACTTC.

In this sample, this clonotype turned up many times. The V call is TRBV7-3, the J call TRBJ2-5; 9 bases agree with TRBD1. V lost 5 bases and J lost 4; bases outside the gene matches: 2. Germline CDR1 and CDR2: SGHTA and FQGTGA. The CDR3 covers 13 residues. CDR3 coding DNA: TGTGCCAGCAGCGCGGACAGGGGAGAGACCCAGTACTTC. The encoded protein is CASSADRGETQYF.

This clonotype occurred many times. This chain links TRBV3-1 with TRBJ2-1; D is perhaps TRBD1 (6 bases). V was pared by 1 base and J by 8 bases, with 15 bases between. The CDR3 sequence is 15 residues long. Germline V gene data show CDR1 as LGHDT and CDR2 as YNNKEL (reference sequence). In DNA, the CDR3 is TGTGCCAGCAGCCAAGCCCATACAGGGAAGTATGAGCAGTTCTTC. It encodes CASSQAHTGKYEQFF.

This clonotype was observed at least ten times. The chain employs TRBV5-4 and TRBJ1-4, with a weak D call TRBD1 (5 bases). Per germline, CDR1 SGHNT and CDR2 YYREEE (reference sequence). This CDR3 is 13 amino acids long. Trimming stripped 5 bases from V and 7 bases from J, with 12 bases between. The CDR3, as DNA: TGTGCCAGCAGTCGGCAGGGAGGTGAAAAACTGTTTTTT. Its protein product is CASSRQGGEKLFF.

This clonotype was counted ten times or more. The genes are TRBV29-1 and TRBJ1-1; D is uncertain. The germline V gene has CDR1 SQVTM and CDR2 ANQGSEA. The CDR3 has 10 amino acids. Trimming stripped 7 bases from V and 5 bases from J, with 8 bases between. The CDR3 DNA is TGCAGCGCCGGTACGACTGAAGCTTTCTTT. Its translation: CSAGTTEAFF. Supplemented by reference TRBV29-1 and TRBJ1-1, the full variable domain reads SAVISQKPSRDICQRGTSLTIQCQVDSQVTMMFWYRQQPGQSLTLIATANQGSEATYESGFVIDKFPISRPNLTFSTLTVSNMSPEDSSIYLCSAGTTEAFFGQGTRLTVV.

This clonotype was detected many times. This sequence joins TRBV24-1 and TRBJ1-6, with 10 bases aligning to TRBD1. Germline lookup yields CDR1 KGHDR and CDR2 SFDVKD. The V and J ends lost 5 bases and 10 bases, in that order; junction bases with no gene match: 13. This CDR3 comprises 17 residues. The CDR3 sequence: CATSAWSGQGSRSPLHF. The CDR3 DNA is TGTGCCACCAGTGCCTGGTCGGGACAGGGGAGTCGCTCACCCCTCCACTTT.